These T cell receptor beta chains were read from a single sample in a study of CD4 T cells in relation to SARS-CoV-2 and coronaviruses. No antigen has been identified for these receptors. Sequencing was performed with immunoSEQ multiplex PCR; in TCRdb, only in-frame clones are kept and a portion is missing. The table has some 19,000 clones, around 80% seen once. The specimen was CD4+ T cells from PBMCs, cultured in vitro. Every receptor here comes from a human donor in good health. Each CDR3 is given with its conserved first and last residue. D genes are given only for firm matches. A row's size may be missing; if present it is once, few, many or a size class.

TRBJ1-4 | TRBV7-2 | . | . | CASSLALRGGREREKLFF | TGTGCCAGCAGCTTAGCGCTGAGGGGTGGCAGGGAGAGGGAAAAACTGTTTTTT
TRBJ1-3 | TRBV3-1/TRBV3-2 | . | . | CASSQVSGQGLGNTIYF | TGTGCCAGCAGCCAAGTTTCGGGGCAGGGCCTTGGAAACACCATATATTTT
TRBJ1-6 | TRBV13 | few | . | CASSLAPPGLGFSSPLHF | TGTGCCAGCAGCTTAGCCCCTCCAGGGTTGGGGTTTAGTTCACCCCTCCACTTT
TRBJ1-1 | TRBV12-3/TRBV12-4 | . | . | CASSYDINTEAFF | TGTGCCAGCAGTTATGACATAAACACTGAAGCTTTCTTT
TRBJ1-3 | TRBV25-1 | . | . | CASSLSGNTIYF | TGTGCCAGCAGCCTATCGGGAAACACCATATATTTT
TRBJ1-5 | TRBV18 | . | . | CASSPSLAQPQHF | TGTGCCAGCTCACCCTCGCTGGCTCAGCCCCAGCATTTT
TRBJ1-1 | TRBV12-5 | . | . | CASGLRANTEAFF | TGTGCTAGTGGTTTGAGGGCCAACACTGAAGCTTTCTTT
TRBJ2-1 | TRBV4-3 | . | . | CASSQDISGSYNEQFF | TGCGCCAGCAGCCAAGATATAAGCGGCTCCTACAATGAGCAGTTCTTC
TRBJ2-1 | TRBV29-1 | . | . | CSVERDQGNEQFF | TGCAGCGTTGAAAGGGATCAGGGGAATGAGCAGTTCTTC
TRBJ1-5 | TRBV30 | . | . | CAWSRGSDQPQHF | TGTGCCTGGAGTAGGGGGTCGGATCAGCCCCAGCATTTT
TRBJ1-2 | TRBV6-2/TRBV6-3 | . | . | CASSSLDRPYYGYTF | TGTGCCAGCAGTTCATTGGACAGACCCTACTATGGCTACACCTTC
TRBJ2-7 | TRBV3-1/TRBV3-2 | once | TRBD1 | CASSQWDRGYEQYF | TGTGCCAGCAGCCAATGGGACAGGGGATACGAGCAGTACTTC
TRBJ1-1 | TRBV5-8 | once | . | CASSYRGQKFTEAFF | TGTGCCAGCAGCTACCGGGGACAAAAATTCACTGAAGCTTTCTTT
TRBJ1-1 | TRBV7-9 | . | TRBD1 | CASSQTGAFNTEAFF | TGTGCCAGCAGCCAAACAGGGGCTTTCAACACTGAAGCTTTCTTT
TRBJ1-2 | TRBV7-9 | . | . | CASSLGGGFDYTF | TGTGCCAGCAGCCTAGGGGGGGGTTTTGACTACACCTTC
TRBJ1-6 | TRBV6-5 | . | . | CATRGRETYNSPLHF | TGTGCCACCCGCGGGAGGGAGACCTATAATTCACCCCTCCACTTT
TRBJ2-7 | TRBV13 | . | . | CASSFLTGQSYEQYF | TGTGCCAGCAGCTTCTTAACCGGACAGAGCTACGAGCAGTACTTC
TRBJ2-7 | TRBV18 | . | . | CASSPGGGIGYEQYF | TGTGCCAGCTCACCAGGGGGGGGCATTGGCTACGAGCAGTACTTC
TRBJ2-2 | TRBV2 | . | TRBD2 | CASIVASGVGELFF | TGTGCCAGCATAGTGGCTAGCGGGGTTGGGGAGCTGTTTTTT
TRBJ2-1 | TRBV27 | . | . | CASSPPGPYNEQFF | TGTGCCAGCAGTCCACCAGGGCCCTACAATGAGCAGTTCTTC
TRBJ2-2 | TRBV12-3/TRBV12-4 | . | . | CASSFSQELFF | TGTGCCAGCAGTTTTAGCCAGGAGCTGTTTTTT
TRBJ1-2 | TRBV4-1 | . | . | CASSQAGTDYGYTF | TGCGCCAGCAGCCAAGCAGGGACGGACTATGGCTACACCTTC
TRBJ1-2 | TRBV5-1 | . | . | CASSSGTGLSYGYTF | TGCGCCAGCAGCTCTGGGACGGGGCTCAGCTATGGCTACACCTTC
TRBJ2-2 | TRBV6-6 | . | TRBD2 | CASSLFAGGTGELFF | TGTGCCAGCAGTTTATTCGCGGGGGGCACCGGGGAGCTGTTTTTT
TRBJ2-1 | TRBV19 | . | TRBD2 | CASSIASGSYNEQFF | TGTGCCAGTAGTATAGCTAGCGGGAGCTACAATGAGCAGTTCTTC
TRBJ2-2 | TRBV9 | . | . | CASSPRTTPNTGELFF | TGTGCCAGCAGCCCCCGGACTACTCCAAACACCGGGGAGCTGTTTTTT
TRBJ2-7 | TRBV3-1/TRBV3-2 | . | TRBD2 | CASSQRTSGNYEQYF | TGTGCCAGCAGCCAACGGACTAGCGGGAACTACGAGCAGTACTTC
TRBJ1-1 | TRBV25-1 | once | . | CASTPGGQGNTEAFF | TGTGCCAGCACCCCGGGGGGGCAGGGGAACACTGAAGCTTTCTTT
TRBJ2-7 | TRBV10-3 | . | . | CAISEGSGFYEQYF | TGTGCCATCAGTGAAGGGAGCGGGTTCTACGAGCAGTACTTC
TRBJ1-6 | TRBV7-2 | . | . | CASSSAPETDNSPLHF | TGTGCCAGCAGCTCGGCGCCCGAGACAGACAATTCACCCCTCCACTTT
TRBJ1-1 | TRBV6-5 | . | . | CASSLGYGNTEAFF | TGTGCCAGCAGTCTAGGGTATGGTAACACTGAAGCTTTCTTT
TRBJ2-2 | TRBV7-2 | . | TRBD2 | CASSLEEAGLAGELFF | TGTGCCAGCAGCTTAGAGGAAGCAGGACTAGCCGGGGAGCTGTTTTTT
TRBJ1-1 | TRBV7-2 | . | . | CASSLGRGPKTEAFF | TGTGCCAGCAGCTTAGGAAGGGGACCGAAGACTGAAGCTTTCTTT
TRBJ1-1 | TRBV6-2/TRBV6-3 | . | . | CASSYSHSKEAFF | TGTGCCAGCAGTTACTCTCATTCGAAAGAAGCTTTCTTT
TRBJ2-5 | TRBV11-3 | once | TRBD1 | CASSLRGPTHQETQYF | TGTGCCAGCAGCTTAAGGGGGCCCACGCACCAAGAGACCCAGTACTTC
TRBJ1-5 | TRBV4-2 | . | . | CASSQMAAVAGQPQHF | TGTGCCAGCAGCCAAATGGCTGCCGTAGCGGGCCAGCCCCAGCATTTT
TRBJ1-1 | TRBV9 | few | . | CASSVVGGNTEAFF | TGTGCCAGCAGCGTAGTGGGGGGGAACACTGAAGCTTTCTTT
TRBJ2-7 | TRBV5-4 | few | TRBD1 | CASTLDRERAWSEQYF | TGTGCCAGCACCCTGGACAGGGAAAGAGCATGGAGCGAGCAGTACTTC
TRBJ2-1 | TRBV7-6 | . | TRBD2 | CASSSKEAGDEILYEQFF | TGTGCCAGCAGCTCAAAAGAGGCGGGAGATGAAATCCTCTATGAGCAGTTCTTC
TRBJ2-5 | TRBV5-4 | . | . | CASSKGQKEETQYF | TGTGCCAGCAGCAAAGGACAGAAAGAAGAGACCCAGTACTTC
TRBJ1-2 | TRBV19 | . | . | CASSTPGGAYGYTF | TGTGCCAGTAGTACCCCCGGAGGGGCCTATGGCTACACCTTC
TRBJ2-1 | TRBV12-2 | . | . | CASRLGTSDSSYNEQFF | TGTGCAAGTCGCTTAGGGACTAGCGACAGCTCCTACAATGAGCAGTTCTTC
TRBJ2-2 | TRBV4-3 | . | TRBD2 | CASSLSALAATGELFF | TGCGCCAGCAGCCTAAGCGCCCTAGCGGCCACCGGGGAGCTGTTTTTT
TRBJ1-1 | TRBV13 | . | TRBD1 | CASSPRQGRGTEAFF | TGTGCCAGCAGCCCCCGACAGGGGAGGGGCACTGAAGCTTTCTTT
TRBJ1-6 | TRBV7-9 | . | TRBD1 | CASRKSGGQGDSPLHF | TGTGCCAGCAGGAAGTCAGGGGGACAAGGGGATTCACCCCTCCACTTT
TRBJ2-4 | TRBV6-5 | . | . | CASSPQGNIQYF | TGTGCCAGCAGCCCACAGGGAAACATTCAGTACTTC
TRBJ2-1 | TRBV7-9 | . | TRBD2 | CASSWGRGGGINEQFF | TGTGCCAGCAGCTGGGGTCGGGGGGGCGGTATTAATGAGCAGTTCTTC
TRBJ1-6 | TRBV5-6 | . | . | CASMGVWGHDNSPLHF | TGTGCCAGCATGGGAGTTTGGGGACACGATAATTCACCCCTCCACTTT
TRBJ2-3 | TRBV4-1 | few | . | CASSQDSGRVTPDTQYF | TGCGCCAGCAGCCAAGATTCCGGGAGAGTTACCCCAGATACGCAGTATTTT
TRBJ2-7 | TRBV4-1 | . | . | CASSQDRGFIYEQYF | TGCGCCAGCAGCCAAGACCGGGGTTTTATCTACGAGCAGTACTTC
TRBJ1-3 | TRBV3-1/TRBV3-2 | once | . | CASSRDGTGNTIYF | TGTGCCAGCAGCCGAGACGGTACTGGAAACACCATATATTTT
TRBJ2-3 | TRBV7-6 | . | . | CASSSGGAGVTDTQYF | TGTGCCAGCAGCTCCGGGGGCGCGGGAGTAACAGATACGCAGTATTTT
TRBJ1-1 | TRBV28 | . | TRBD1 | CASAPLLQGDTEAFF | TGTGCCAGCGCCCCTTTACTCCAGGGGGACACTGAAGCTTTCTTT
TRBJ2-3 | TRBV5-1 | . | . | CASSLTQGTDTQYF | TGCGCCAGCAGCTTAACACAGGGCACAGATACGCAGTATTTT
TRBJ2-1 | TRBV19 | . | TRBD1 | CASSPGQGRNEQFF | TGTGCCAGTAGTCCGGGACAGGGTCGCAATGAGCAGTTCTTC
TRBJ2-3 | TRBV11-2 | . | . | CASSSLGERTDTQYF | TGTGCCAGCAGCTCCTTAGGGGAGCGCACAGATACGCAGTATTTT
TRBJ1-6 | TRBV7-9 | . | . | CASSLEGSGSSSPLHF | TGTGCCAGCAGCTTAGAAGGTTCAGGGAGTAGTTCACCCCTCCACTTT
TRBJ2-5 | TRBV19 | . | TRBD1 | CASSGPGQGLETQYF | TGTGCCAGTAGTGGACCGGGACAGGGGCTTGAGACCCAGTACTTC
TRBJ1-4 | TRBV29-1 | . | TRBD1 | CSVRQGLMVNEKLFF | TGCAGCGTTCGACAGGGGTTGATGGTTAATGAAAAACTGTTTTTT